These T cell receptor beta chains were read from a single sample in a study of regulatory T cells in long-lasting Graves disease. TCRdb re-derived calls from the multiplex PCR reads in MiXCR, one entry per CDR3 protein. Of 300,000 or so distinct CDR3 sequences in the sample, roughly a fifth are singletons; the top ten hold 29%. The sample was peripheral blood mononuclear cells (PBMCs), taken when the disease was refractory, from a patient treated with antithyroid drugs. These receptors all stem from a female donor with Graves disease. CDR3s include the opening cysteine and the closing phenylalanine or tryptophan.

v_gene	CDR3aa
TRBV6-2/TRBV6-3	CASSYSSRVNQPQHF
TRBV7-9	CASSRDRADGYTF
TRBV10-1	CASSEWGLGDEQYF
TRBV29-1	CSVEDYVGRETQYF
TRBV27	CASSLSRGGTEAFF
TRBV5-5	CASSFPGNYEQYF
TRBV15	CATSRGKGDTGELFF
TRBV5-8	CASSLAATNTEAFF
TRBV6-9	CASSFTQQGNSPLHF
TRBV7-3	CASSFRGRPLNSPLHF
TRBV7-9	CASSLDTRGTGGNQPQHF
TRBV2	CASSGEGVRSYNSPLHF
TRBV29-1	CSAGGEPSYEQYF
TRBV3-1	CASSQLQDSYGYTF
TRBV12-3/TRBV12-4	CASRSREATEAFF